This entry describes one TCR beta chain. What it recognizes is unknown. The data are from a study of T cell repertoires in cytomegalovirus infection. Overall study context: Public TCR beta signatures provided an indication of both CMV infection and a matching HLA type. Study-level points and caveats: HLA-C-restricted CMV clonotypes gave the most frequent clonotype in two of eight donors.

One entry per CDR3 protein results from TCRdb running MiXCR on the reads. This sample carries about 830,000 distinct CDR3 sequences, around a third of them seen once, and the ten largest clones take around 12%. The length of the CDR3 is 15 residues. CDR1 and CDR2 (germline): SGHRS, YFSETQ. The J segment lost 4 bases and the V segment lost 6 bases, leaving 9 bases of the junction unmatched. The receptor was derived from a human donor in good health (CMV status not recorded). Some clones in this sample may be carry-over from other donors' samples. The rearrangement joins TRBV5-1 to TRBJ2-5; 10 bases line up with TRBD1. The input for sequencing was cultured CD8+ T cells from PBMCs, taken from culture after CMV antigen stimulation. The CDR3 DNA reads as TGCGCCAGCACCAGGGACAGGGGAGTGGGAGAGACCCAGTACTTC. Translation gives CASTRDRGVGETQYF.